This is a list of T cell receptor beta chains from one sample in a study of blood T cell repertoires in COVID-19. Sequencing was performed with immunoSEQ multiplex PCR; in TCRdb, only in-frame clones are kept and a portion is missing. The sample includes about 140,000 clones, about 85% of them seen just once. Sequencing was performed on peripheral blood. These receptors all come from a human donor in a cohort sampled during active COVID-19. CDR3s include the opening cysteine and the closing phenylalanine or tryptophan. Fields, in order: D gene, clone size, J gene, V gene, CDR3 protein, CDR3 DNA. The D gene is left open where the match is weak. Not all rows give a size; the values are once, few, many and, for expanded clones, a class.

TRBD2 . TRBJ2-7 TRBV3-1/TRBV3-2 CASSQVGGRAGYEQYF TGTGCCAGCAGCCAAGTCGGCGGGAGGGCCGGCTACGAGCAGTACTTC
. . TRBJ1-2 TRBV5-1 CASRDTNYGYTF TGCGCCAGCCGGGATACTAACTATGGCTACACCTTC
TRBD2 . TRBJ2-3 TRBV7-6 CASSLAGAVGTDTQYF TGTGCCAGCAGCCTAGCGGGAGCGGTGGGTACAGATACGCAGTATTTT
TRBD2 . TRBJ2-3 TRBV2 CASSEGPQRGFSDTQYF TGTGCCAGCAGTGAGGGTCCCCAGCGGGGTTTTTCGGATACGCAGTATTTT
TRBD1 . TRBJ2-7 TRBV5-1 CASSLARDRGREQYF TGCGCCAGCAGCTTGGCCAGGGACAGGGGGCGGGAGCAGTACTTC
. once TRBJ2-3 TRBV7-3 CASSSGGYTQYF TGTGCCAGCAGCTCCGGAGGATATACGCAGTATTTT
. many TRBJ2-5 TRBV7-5 CARSLNRGKGETQYF TGTGCCAGAAGCTTAAACAGGGGGAAGGGAGAGACCCAGTACTTC
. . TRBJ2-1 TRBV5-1 CASSLELAAYNEQFF TGCGCCAGCAGCTTGGAACTAGCTGCGTACAATGAGCAGTTCTTC
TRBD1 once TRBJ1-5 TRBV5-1 CASSPGQGATYSNQPQHF TGCGCCAGCAGCCCTGGACAGGGGGCGACCTATAGCAATCAGCCCCAGCATTTT
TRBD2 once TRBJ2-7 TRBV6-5 CASSSPREGYEQYF TGTGCCAGCAGTTCTCCGCGGGAGGGTTACGAGCAGTACTTC
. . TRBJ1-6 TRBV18 CASSLRNSPLHF TGTGCCAGCTCCCTCCGTAATTCACCCCTCCACTTT
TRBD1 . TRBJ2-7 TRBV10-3 CAISEDGTGEDF TGTGCCATCAGTGAGGACGGGACAGGGGAGGACTTC
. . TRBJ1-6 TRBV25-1 CASSGGIHSPLHF TGTGCCAGCAGTGGAGGGATTCATTCACCCCTCCACTTT
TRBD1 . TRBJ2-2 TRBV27 CASSFSFSDRGPSTGELFF TGTGCCAGCAGTTTCTCGTTCTCGGACAGGGGGCCCAGCACCGGGGAGCTGTTTTTT
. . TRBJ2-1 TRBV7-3 CASSYVPLGEQFF TGTGCCAGCAGCTACGTCCCCCTCGGTGAGCAGTTCTTC
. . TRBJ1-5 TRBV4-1 CASSQIQGSGNQPQHF TGCGCCAGCAGCCAGATACAGGGTTCGGGTAATCAGCCCCAGCATTTT
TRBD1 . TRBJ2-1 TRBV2 CASSEQGGPYNEQFF TGTGCCAGCAGCGAACAGGGGGGACCCTACAATGAGCAGTTCTTC
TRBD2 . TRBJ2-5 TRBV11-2 CASSFEGLAGETQYF TGTGCCAGCAGCTTTGAGGGACTAGCGGGAGAGACCCAGTACTTC
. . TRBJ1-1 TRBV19 CASSMAPAGGEAFF TGTGCCAGTAGTATGGCGCCAGCGGGGGGTGAAGCTTTCTTT
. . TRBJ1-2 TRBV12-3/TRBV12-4 CASSQGRGYTF TGTGCCAGCAGTCAGGGCCGCGGCTACACCTTC
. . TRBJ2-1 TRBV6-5 CASSYGGVQFF TGTGCCAGCAGTTACGGCGGCGTTCAGTTCTTC
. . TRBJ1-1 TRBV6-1 CASSDLFAGLNTEAFF TGTGCCAGCAGTGACCTCTTTGCGGGGCTGAACACTGAAGCTTTCTTT
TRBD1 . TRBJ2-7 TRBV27 CASTIVAGGRGEQYF TGTGCCAGCACAATCGTGGCAGGGGGAAGGGGCGAGCAGTACTTC
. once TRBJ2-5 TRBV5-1 CASSSRVDETQYF TGCGCCAGCAGCTCCAGGGTGGATGAGACCCAGTACTTC
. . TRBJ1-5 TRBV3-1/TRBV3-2 CASSQDRARGQPQHF TGTGCCAGCAGCCAAGATAGGGCCCGGGGTCAGCCCCAGCATTTT
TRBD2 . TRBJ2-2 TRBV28 CASSLNRLAGYNTGELFF TGTGCCAGCAGTTTGAATCGACTAGCGGGGTATAACACCGGGGAGCTGTTTTTT
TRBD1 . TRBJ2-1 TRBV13 CASSPRQGVVDEQFF TGTGCCAGCAGCCCCCGACAGGGGGTTGTCGATGAGCAGTTCTTC
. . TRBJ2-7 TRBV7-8 CASSLDRSKGDEQYF TGTGCCAGCAGCTTAGATCGGTCCAAAGGGGACGAGCAGTACTTC
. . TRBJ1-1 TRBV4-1 CASSQGLSRVMHTEAFF TGCGCCAGCAGCCAGGGTTTGAGCAGGGTGATGCACACTGAAGCTTTCTTT
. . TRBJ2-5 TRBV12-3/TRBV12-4 CASSLPPRETQYF TGTGCCAGCAGTTTACCTCCCCGAGAGACCCAGTACTTC
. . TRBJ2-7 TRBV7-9 CASSLRSGYEQYF TGTGCCAGCAGCTTAAGGAGCGGGTACGAGCAGTACTTC
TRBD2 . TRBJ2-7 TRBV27 CASSFLAGAYEQYF TGTGCCAGCAGTTTCCTAGCGGGGGCCTACGAGCAGTACTTC
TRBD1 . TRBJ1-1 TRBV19 CASSPKSGGRTEAFF TGTGCCAGTAGCCCTAAATCAGGGGGCCGGACTGAAGCTTTCTTT
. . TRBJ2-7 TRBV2 CATPPTRETYEQYF TGTGCCACCCCCCCCACTAGAGAAACCTACGAGCAGTACTTC
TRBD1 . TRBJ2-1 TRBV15 CATSRFGTGGSGSYSYNEQFF TGTGCCACCAGCAGGTTTGGGACAGGGGGATCGGGAAGCTATTCCTACAATGAGCAGTTCTTC
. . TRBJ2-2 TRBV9 CASSVEMRGGNTGELFF TGTGCCAGCAGCGTAGAAATGCGAGGGGGGAACACCGGGGAGCTGTTTTTT
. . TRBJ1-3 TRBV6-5 CASSYSSWSGNTIYF TGTGCCAGCAGTTACTCTAGTTGGTCCGGAAACACCATATATTTT
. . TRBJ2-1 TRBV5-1 CASGQAASSYNEQFF TGCGCCAGCGGCCAAGCGGCTAGCTCCTACAATGAGCAGTTCTTC
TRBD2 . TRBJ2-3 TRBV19 CASSLQGLVDTQYF TGTGCCAGTAGCTTACAGGGACTAGTTGATACGCAGTATTTT